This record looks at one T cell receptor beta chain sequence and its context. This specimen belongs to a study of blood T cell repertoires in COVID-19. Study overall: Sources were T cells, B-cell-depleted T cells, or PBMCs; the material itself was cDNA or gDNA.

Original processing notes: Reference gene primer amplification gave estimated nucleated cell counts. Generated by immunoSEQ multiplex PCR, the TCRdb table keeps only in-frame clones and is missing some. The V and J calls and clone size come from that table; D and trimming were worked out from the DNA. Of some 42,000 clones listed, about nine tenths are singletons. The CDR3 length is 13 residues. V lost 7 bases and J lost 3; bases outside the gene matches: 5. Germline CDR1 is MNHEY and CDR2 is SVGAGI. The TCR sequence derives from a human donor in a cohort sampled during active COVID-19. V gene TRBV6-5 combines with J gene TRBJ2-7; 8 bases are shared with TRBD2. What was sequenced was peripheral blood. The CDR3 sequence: CASTAGTSYEQYF. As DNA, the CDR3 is TGTGCCAGCACGGCCGGGACTAGCTACGAGCAGTACTTC.